This T cell receptor (beta chain) appears in the sequencing data of a study of T-cell reconstitution after alpha-beta-depleted transplantation in children. Unique molecular identifiers featured in how the TCRbeta library was prepared. TCRdb re-called the PCR reads with MiXCR, one entry per CDR3 protein. This table has almost 250,000 distinct CDR3 sequences, roughly 26% appearing once. This clonotype showed up many times. Its antigen is unidentified. This CDR3 spans 13 amino acids. CDR1 is SQVTM, CDR2 ANQGSEA, per germline. The V gene lost 0 bases and the J gene lost 4 bases, with 10 bases spanning the gap. Whole-study results and caveats: Surviving thymic progenitors and recipient T cells were the source of high TCRbeta diversity at day 60 in some patients. Several hundred expanded graft clones reportedly were the source of alpha-beta T cells about two months after transplant.

The material sequenced was PBMCs, taken before TCRalphabeta/CD19-depleted stem cell transplant. The chain couples TRBV29-1 to TRBJ2-7; D not certain. This sequence originates from a girl aged 2 to 9 with Fanconi anemia, due to receive a stem cell transplant. CDR3 loop: CSVEDRYGYEQYF. CDR3 nucleotide sequence: TGCAGCGTTGAAGATAGGTACGGATACGAGCAGTACTTC.